Following are 6 T cell receptor beta chains from one sample sequenced in a study of cytomegalovirus exposure and HLA in healthy donors. Both 60 Vbeta primers and 13 Jbeta primers went into the PCR. TCRdb's copy holds only in-frame clones and misses some; the assay was immunoSEQ multiplex PCR. Its clone listing holds roughly 140,000 clones. Sequences were obtained from PBMCs. The receptor source for this set is a male donor in good health and CMV-seronegative.

The gene calls are TRBV5-4 and TRBJ2-7; 12 positions agree with TRBD2. CDR1 and CDR2 from the germline V gene are SGHNT and YYREEE (reference sequence). The CDR3 sequence is 17 residues long. V shed 4 bases, J shed 0 bases, and the junction held 8 bases outside the gene matches. The CDR3: CASSRTSGIINSYEQYF. CDR3 DNA sequence: TGTGCCAGCAGCCGGACTAGCGGGATCATAAACTCCTACGAGCAGTACTTC.

The gene calls are TRBV5-1 and TRBJ1-6, with D possibly being TRBD1 (6 bases). V shed 0 bases and J shed 3 bases, with 7 bases lying between them. Germline CDR1 SGHRS, CDR2 YFSETQ. The CDR3 runs 15 residues. The CDR3 protein is CASSLEGGYNSPLHF. CDR3 in DNA: TGCGCCAGCAGCTTGGAAGGGGGCTATAATTCACCCCTCCACTTT.

V gene TRBV5-1 combines with J gene TRBJ2-2; D is possibly TRBD1 (6 bases). This CDR3 has 17 amino acids. The germline V and J ends were trimmed by 3 bases and 1 base, with 16 bases remaining between them. Per germline, CDR1 SGHRS and CDR2 YFSETQ. The CDR3 coding sequence is TGCGCCAGCAGCTCCACTCATAGGGGGAGGAACACCGGGGAGCTGTTTTTT. Translating it yields CASSSTHRGRNTGELFF.

The chain uses TRBV6-5 and TRBJ2-5; TRBD2 aligns across 9 bases. The CDR3 consists of 15 residues. Germline V gene lookup returns CDR1 MNHEY and CDR2 SVGAGI. Trimming at V came to 6 bases and at J to 4 bases, leaving 9 bases not matched to a gene. DNA for the CDR3: TGTGCCAGCAGCTTAGGGGGACTAGCTGGAGAGACCCAGTACTTC. Amino acid sequence: CASSLGGLAGETQYF.

In nucleotides, the CDR3 is TGCGCCAGCAGCCTTACTTTGAGCTCCTACGAGCAGTACTTC. Translation gives CASSLTLSSYEQYF. The gene calls are TRBV5-1 and TRBJ2-7; D call uncertain. There are 14 residues in the CDR3. Germline V gene sequence: CDR1 SGHRS, CDR2 YFSETQ. V gave up 4 bases and J gave up 0 bases, with 11 bases separating them.

The rearrangement links TRBV4-2 to TRBJ2-7; D may be TRBD1 (6 bases). The CDR3 runs 15 residues. Between the trimmed V and J ends, which lost 7 bases and 2 bases, there was a span of 18 bases. Germline assignment: CDR1 LGHNA and CDR2 YNFKEQ. Here the CDR3 reads CASKPLLQGPYEQYF. The CDR3 bases are TGTGCCAGCAAACCCCTCTTACAGGGTCCCTACGAGCAGTACTTC.